The table lists the clone carrying this T cell receptor (beta chain) with many counts. The antigen remains unidentified. Because the library targeted alpha chains, this beta chain is an off-target read whose size means little. The CDR3 contains 17 residues. V was pared by 4 bases and J by 6 bases, with 11 bases of the junction left unmatched. Germline loops: CDR1 SGHRS, CDR2 YFSETQ. These data are taken from a study of spatial heterogeneity in lung cancer. Looking at the study overall: Matched bulk RNA-seq provided a T cell module score, and TCR transcript counts in tumor regions correlated strongly with it.

Regarding time point: sample taken at primary tumor resection. Whole RNA, isolated from tumor, nontumor lung or frozen PBMC, was sequenced without prior sorting. Study conclusions and caveats: Regional and ubiquitous nonsynonymous mutations were tracked by counts of regional and ubiquitous expanded TCRs, respectively. Intratumoral expanded alpha and beta TCR counts were found to track tumor mutation counts.

Each molecule of TCR cDNA was tagged with one unique molecular identifier. MiXCR was run by TCRdb on the 5' RACE reads, yielding one entry per CDR3 protein. This sample has about 8,100 distinct CDR3 sequences, with around 13% found just once. This sequence joins TRBV5-1 and TRBJ2-1, with 12 bases aligning to TRBD2. Sequenced here: lung tumor tissue, sampled at surgery. This sequence originates from a male donor with early-stage non-small cell lung cancer. The CDR3 loop reads CASSPLLAGGPSNEQFF. The CDR3 DNA is TGCGCCAGCAGCCCCCTTCTAGCGGGAGGGCCCTCCAATGAGCAGTTCTTC.